Below are 29 T cell receptor beta chains sequenced from a single sample in a study of T cells in Graves' hyperthyroidism and ophthalmopathy (dated by TCRdb to between 2018 and 2021). Library creation used multiplex PCR. The listed sequencing device is Illumina HiSeq 2000. Amplification of TCR beta CDR3 regions was carried out from RNA transcripts. The TCR CDR3 was subjected to a first round of RT-PCR using the HTBI primer set and the Qiagen OneStep RT-PCR kit. TCRdb passed the public sequencing reads through fastp at Q25 and MiXCR, retaining productive beta sequences. Here each entry gathers all rows of one CDR3 protein and keeps the most common genes and DNA. Here the sample has around 420,000 distinct CDR3 sequences; 15% to 18% occur a single time. The ten most abundant clones make up roughly 13% of the sample. The sample was blood. The receptors come from a woman aged 18-30 years with Graves' hyperthyroidism.

Ten or more counts support this clonotype. This chain uses TRBV4-3 with TRBJ2-5; no definite D call. Looked up from germline, CDR1 is LGHNA and CDR2 is YSLEER. This CDR3 comprises 13 residues. V dropped 0 bases and J dropped 7 bases, with 9 bases sitting between them. The CDR3: CASSQDLDGTQYF. DNA for the CDR3: TGCGCCAGCAGCCAAGATTTGGATGGGACCCAGTACTTC.

The chain uses TRBV20-1 and TRBJ2-1, with 10 nucleotides matching TRBD2. The V gene's germline CDR1 is DFQATT and CDR2 SNEGSKA (reference sequence). The CDR3 runs 17 residues. The V segment lost 1 base and the J segment 0 bases; nucleotides outside the gene matches: 6. CDR3 loop: CSARGSSGRRSYNEQFF. CDR3 nucleotides: TGCAGTGCTAGAGGGAGTAGCGGGAGGCGCTCCTACAATGAGCAGTTCTTC.

The V gene is TRBV6-1, the J gene TRBJ2-5; D is perhaps TRBD2 (6 bases). The CDR3 is 15 amino acids. The germline V and J ends were trimmed by 7 bases and 2 bases, with 17 bases remaining between them. Per the germline V gene, CDR1 is MNHNS and CDR2 is SASEGT. This CDR3 reads CASNPAGGEQETQYF. The CDR3, as DNA: TGTGCCAGCAACCCCGCTGGAGGGGAGCAAGAGACCCAGTACTTC.

This clonotype has at least ten counts. The V and J genes are TRBV20-1 and TRBJ2-5; no definite D call. The germline gives CDR1 DFQATT, CDR2 SNEGSKA (reference sequence). V lost 1 base, J lost 4 bases, and 16 bases lay in between. The CDR3 totals 15 residues. The DNA for the CDR3 is TGCAGTGCTAGAGCCAGACTTCGTCGCGGAGAGACCCAGTACTTC. Encoded protein: CSARARLRRGETQYF.

This clonotype was seen repeatedly, ten times or more. The chain combines TRBV6-5 with TRBJ1-1, with D hard to call. The CDR3 contains 14 residues. Germline V gives CDR1 MNHEY, CDR2 SVGAGI. The V end was cut by 2 bases, the J end by 3 bases, with 10 bases between. The CDR3 loop reads CASSYGGEDTEAFF. The CDR3 DNA reads as TGTGCCAGCAGTTACGGCGGGGAGGACACTGAAGCTTTCTTT.

About this clonotype: One base away lies a much larger clone, so this may be a sequencing read error. V gene TRBV28 combines with J gene TRBJ1-4, with a weak D call TRBD1 (6 bases). CDR3 length equals 12 residues. Germline V gene lookup returns CDR1 MDHEN and CDR2 SYDVKM. CDR3 sequence reads: CASSRGHEELFF. CDR3 bases: TGTGCCAGCAGCAGGGGTCATGAAGAACTGTTTTTT.

This clonotype was counted at least ten times. The chain combines TRBV7-9 with TRBJ2-7; 10 nucleotides agree with TRBD1. V lost 7 bases and J lost 3; bases outside the gene matches: 9. The CDR3 length is 15 residues. Germline CDR1 and CDR2: SEHNR and FQNEAQ (reference sequence). CDR3 amino acids: CASTLGQGLFYEQYF. The CDR3 bases are TGTGCCAGCACTCTGGGACAGGGGCTTTTCTACGAGCAGTACTTC.

The chain recombines TRBV12-3 or TRBV12-4 with TRBJ2-1, with 8 bases matching TRBD2. The CDR3 is 16 amino acids. V lost 7 bases and J lost 4; bases outside the gene matches: 12. The CDR3 DNA reads TGTGCCAGCACCGGGTTGGTAGCGGGACTGTACAATGAGCAGTTCTTC. It encodes CASTGLVAGLYNEQFF.

The V gene is TRBV6-4, the J gene TRBJ2-1; 8 bases agree with TRBD2. Trimming at V came to 6 bases and at J to 10 bases, leaving 11 bases not matched to a gene. Looked up from germline, CDR1 is MRHNA and CDR2 is SNTAGT. The CDR3 has 14 residues. CDR3 DNA: TGTGCCAGCAGACCGGGACCCACGGGAGGGGAGCAGTTCTTC. This encodes CASRPGPTGGEQFF.

V gene TRBV20-1 combines with J gene TRBJ2-2; 8 bases fit TRBD2. The CDR3 has 16 residues. CDR1 is DFQATT and CDR2 is SNEGSKA in the germline V gene (reference sequence). The junction had 8 bases not matched to a gene; V was cut back by 0 bases and J by 5 bases. DNA for the CDR3: TGCAGTGCTAGAGAGCCCAGCGGGAGATGGACCGGGGAGCTGTTTTTT. Encoded protein: CSAREPSGRWTGELFF.

Ten or more counts support this clonotype. The rearrangement joins TRBV12-3 or TRBV12-4 to TRBJ2-7, with 8 bases identical to TRBD2. V was clipped by 5 bases and J by 0 bases; unmatched bases: 9. The CDR3 sequence is 16 residues long. The CDR3 loop reads CASSPSWAGGSYEQYF. The CDR3 DNA is TGTGCCAGCAGTCCGAGTTGGGCGGGAGGCTCCTACGAGCAGTACTTC.

The rearrangement joins TRBV20-1 to TRBJ2-3; TRBD2 aligns across 14 bases. The trim removed 3 bases at V and 1 base at J, leaving 3 bases unmatched. CDR1 DFQATT and CDR2 SNEGSKA come from the germline V gene (reference sequence). The CDR3 sequence is 16 residues long. The CDR3 DNA reads TGCAGTGCTAGTGGGACTAGCGGGAGTCGCACAGATACGCAGTATTTT. This encodes CSASGTSGSRTDTQYF.

This clonotype has a count of ten or more. The chain has TRBV20-1 and TRBJ2-7; tentative D call: TRBD2 (6 bases). The V gene's germline CDR1 is DFQATT and CDR2 SNEGSKA (reference sequence). The germline V and J ends were trimmed by 1 base and 4 bases, with 17 bases remaining between them. CDR3 length: 15 amino acids. This chain's CDR3 is CSARAPEGLPYEQYF. CDR3 DNA: TGCAGTGCTAGAGCTCCGGAGGGCCTACCATACGAGCAGTACTTC.

This clonotype was detected only a few times. The V and J genes are TRBV7-6 and TRBJ2-2; 9 bases align to TRBD1. Germline V gene data show CDR1 as SGHVS and CDR2 as FNYEAQ. This CDR3 is 13 amino acids long. V dropped 4 bases and J dropped 13; count of bases not matched to a gene: 7. CDR3 nucleotide sequence: TGTGCCAGCAGCTCGAAGACAGGGGGAGGGCTGTTTTTT. Protein: CASSSKTGGGLFF.

This clonotype came up many times. V and J are TRBV12-3 or TRBV12-4 and TRBJ2-2; no definite D call. The CDR3 length is 12 residues. Trimming removed 10 bases from V and 5 bases from J, with 11 bases in between. The CDR3 coding sequence is TGTGCCACCCCTCTTAGAACCGGGGAGCTGTTTTTT. This translates into CATPLRTGELFF.

This clonotype came up many times. The chain joins TRBV20-1 to TRBJ1-2, with 12 bases aligning to TRBD1. The germline gives CDR1 DFQATT, CDR2 SNEGSKA (reference sequence). This CDR3 is built from 14 residues. The junction had 6 bases not matched to a gene; V was cut back by 4 bases and J by 6 bases. DNA for the CDR3: TGCAGTGCTATGACCGGGACAGGGGGCGATGGCTACACCTTC. Its protein product is CSAMTGTGGDGYTF.

The J gene is TRBJ1-6, the V gene TRBV2, with D perhaps TRBD1 (5 bases). The CDR3 is 13 amino acids. Trimming removed 0 bases at V and 10 bases at J, with 7 bases between. Germline CDR1 reads SNHLY; CDR2 reads FYNNEI. The CDR3 loop is CASSEAGGSPLHF. The CDR3 DNA reads TGTGCCAGCAGTGAAGCGGGGGGATCACCCCTCCACTTT.

This clonotype was observed a few times. This rearrangement joins TRBV7-9 to TRBJ1-4; D gene ambiguous. V was cut by 5 bases and J by 8 bases, with 12 bases left in between. CDR1 and CDR2 (germline): SEHNR, FQNEAQ (reference sequence). This CDR3 region has 13 residues. The CDR3 sequence: CASSHRAVEKLFF. CDR3 sequence (DNA): TGTGCCAGCAGCCACCGCGCAGTCGAAAAACTGTTTTTT.

This clonotype was detected many times. The rearrangement joins TRBV12-3 or TRBV12-4 to TRBJ1-6; D remains unclear. There are 12 residues in the CDR3. The ends were cut back, 3 bases at V and 9 bases at J, with 6 bases in the middle. CDR3 DNA: TGTGCCAGCAGTTTCGGTATTTCACCCCTCCACTTT. Its protein is CASSFGISPLHF.

This clonotype was counted at least ten times. This chain connects TRBV12-3 or TRBV12-4 to TRBJ1-2; the D is unclear. The CDR3 is 16 amino acids. V lost 4 bases, J lost 5 bases, and 20 bases lay in between. The CDR3 coding sequence is TGTGCCAGCAGTTCCTCGTGGGCACACCATATATATGGCTACACCTTC. This sequence encodes CASSSSWAHHIYGYTF.

This clonotype occurred many times. This chain uses TRBV29-1 with TRBJ2-7; D call uncertain. Germline loops: CDR1 SQVTM, CDR2 ANQGSEA. The CDR3 extends over 13 amino acids. Between the trimmed V and J ends, which lost 4 bases and 2 bases, there was a span of 12 bases. The CDR3 loop is CSVGGQEPYEQYF. As DNA, the CDR3 is TGCAGCGTTGGTGGTCAGGAGCCCTACGAGCAGTACTTC.

In its sample, this clonotype was seen many times. This rearrangement joins TRBV7-2 to TRBJ1-1; D uncertain. Germline CDR1 and CDR2: SGHTA and FQGNSA. V was shortened by 0 bases and J by 6 bases, with 14 bases between the two germline ends. The CDR3 length is 15 residues. The CDR3 coding sequence is TGTGCCAGCAGCTTAGCGGGTCGGGTCGGCGCTGAAGCTTTCTTT. Protein sequence: CASSLAGRVGAEAFF.

This clonotype appeared many times. Here the CDR3 reads CSARSRGSANQPQHF. Written as DNA, the CDR3 is TGCAGTGCTAGGTCCAGGGGGTCGGCAAATCAGCCCCAGCATTTT. V is TRBV20-1 and J is TRBJ1-5; 7 bases fit TRBD1. The CDR3 totals 15 residues. The J segment lost 4 bases and the V segment lost 3 bases, leaving 9 bases of the junction unmatched. CDR1 is DFQATT, CDR2 SNEGSKA, per germline (reference sequence).

This clonotype showed up many times. The V gene is TRBV12-3 or TRBV12-4, the J gene TRBJ1-1; the D gene is possibly TRBD1 (6 bases). The V end lost 8 bases, the J end lost 0 bases, and 19 bases lay between the germline ends. The CDR3 sequence is 16 residues long. CDR3 coding DNA: TGTGCCAGCCGTCCCACTAGGGGGACCTTGAACACTGAAGCTTTCTTT. Its protein is CASRPTRGTLNTEAFF.

A few counts support this clonotype. The chain combines TRBV7-2 with TRBJ2-1; D is uncertain. V lost 6 bases and J 11 bases, leaving 11 bases between the germline ends. Germline-derived CDR1 and CDR2 are SGHTA and FQGNSA. CDR3 length: 11 amino acids. The CDR3 sequence is CASRKSYKQFF. The CDR3 DNA sequence: TGTGCCAGCAGGAAAAGTTATAAGCAGTTCTTC.

The V call is TRBV4-3, the J call TRBJ1-3; D is perhaps TRBD1 (5 bases). The CDR3 covers 17 residues. Germline V gene data show CDR1 as LGHNA and CDR2 as YSLEER. Trimming cost V 2 bases and J 0 bases, with 14 bases left between them. For the CDR3, the DNA is TGCGCCAGCAGCCAAACCGGGACCGACTACTCTGGAAACACCATATATTTT. Residues: CASSQTGTDYSGNTIYF.

The chain carries TRBV20-1 and TRBJ1-1; 9 bases match TRBD1. The germline CDR1 and CDR2 sequences are DFQATT and SNEGSKA (reference sequence). The CDR3 is 14 residues long. V dropped 8 bases and J dropped 1; count of bases not matched to a gene: 8. The CDR3: CSPRQGGPNTEAFF. The CDR3 bases are TGCAGTCCTCGACAGGGGGGGCCGAACACTGAAGCTTTCTTT.

The CDR3 reads CASTHNRDTGELFF. The CDR3, as DNA: TGTGCCAGCACCCATAACAGGGACACCGGGGAGCTGTTTTTT. The V and J genes are TRBV27 and TRBJ2-2; D might be TRBD1 (6 bases). This CDR3 comprises 14 residues. V was cut by 7 bases and J by 3 bases, with 12 bases left in between. CDR1 and CDR2 (germline): MNHEY, SMNVEV (reference sequence).

In its sample, this clonotype was seen many times. The chain has TRBV4-2 and TRBJ1-1, with TRBD1 identical over 10 bases. Germline values: CDR1 LGHNA, CDR2 YNFKEQ. Trimming cost V 1 base and J 5 bases; bases outside gene matches: 1. CDR3 size: 14 residues. The CDR3 loop reads CASSQADRGTEAFF. The CDR3 bases are TGTGCCAGCAGCCAAGCGGACAGGGGGACTGAAGCTTTCTTT.